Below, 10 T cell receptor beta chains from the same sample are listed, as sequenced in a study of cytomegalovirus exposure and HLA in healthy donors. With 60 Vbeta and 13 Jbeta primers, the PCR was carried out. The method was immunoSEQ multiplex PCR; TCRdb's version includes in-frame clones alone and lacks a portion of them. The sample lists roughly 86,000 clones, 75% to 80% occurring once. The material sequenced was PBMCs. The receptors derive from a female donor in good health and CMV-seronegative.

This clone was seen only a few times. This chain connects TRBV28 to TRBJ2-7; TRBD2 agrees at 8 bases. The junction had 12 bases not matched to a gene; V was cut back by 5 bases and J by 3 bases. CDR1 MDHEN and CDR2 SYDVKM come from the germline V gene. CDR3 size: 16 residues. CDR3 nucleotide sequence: TGTGCCAGCAGTAGCAACAGCGGGAGCGGGTTCTACGAGCAGTACTTC. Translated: CASSSNSGSGFYEQYF.

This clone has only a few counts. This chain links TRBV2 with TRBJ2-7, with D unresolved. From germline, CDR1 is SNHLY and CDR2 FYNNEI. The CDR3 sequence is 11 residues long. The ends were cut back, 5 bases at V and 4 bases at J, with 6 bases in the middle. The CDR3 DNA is TGTGCCAGCAGTTACTTTTACGAGCAGTACTTC. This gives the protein CASSYFYEQYF.

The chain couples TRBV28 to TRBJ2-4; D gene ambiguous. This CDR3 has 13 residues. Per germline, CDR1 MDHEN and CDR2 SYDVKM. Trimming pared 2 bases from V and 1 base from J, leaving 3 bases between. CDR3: CASSLQAKNIQYF. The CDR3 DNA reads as TGTGCCAGCAGTTTACAGGCCAAAAACATTCAGTACTTC.

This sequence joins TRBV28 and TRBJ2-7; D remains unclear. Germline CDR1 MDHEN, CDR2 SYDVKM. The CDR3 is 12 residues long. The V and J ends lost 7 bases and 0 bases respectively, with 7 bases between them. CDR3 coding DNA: TGTGCCAGCAACGGCGGCTCCTACGAGCAGTACTTC. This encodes CASNGGSYEQYF.

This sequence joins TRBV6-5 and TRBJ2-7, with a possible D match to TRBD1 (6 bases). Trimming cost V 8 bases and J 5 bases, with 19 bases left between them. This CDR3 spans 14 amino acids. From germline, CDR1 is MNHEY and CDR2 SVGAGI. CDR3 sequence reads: CASRPWQGSHEQYF. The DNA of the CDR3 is TGTGCCAGCCGCCCCTGGCAGGGGAGCCACGAGCAGTACTTC.

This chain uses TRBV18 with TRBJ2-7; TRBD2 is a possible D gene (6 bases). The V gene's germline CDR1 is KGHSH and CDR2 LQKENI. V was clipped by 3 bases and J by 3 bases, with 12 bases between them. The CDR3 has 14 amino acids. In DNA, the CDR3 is TGTGCCAGCTCACCGCCTAACGGGGGCTACGAGCAGTACTTC. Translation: CASSPPNGGYEQYF.

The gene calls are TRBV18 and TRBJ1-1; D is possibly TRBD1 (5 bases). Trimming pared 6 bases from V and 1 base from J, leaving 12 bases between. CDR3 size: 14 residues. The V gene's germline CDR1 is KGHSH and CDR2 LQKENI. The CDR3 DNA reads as TGTGCCAGCTCTTCCGGGGGGAGGAACACTGAAGCTTTCTTT. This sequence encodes CASSSGGRNTEAFF. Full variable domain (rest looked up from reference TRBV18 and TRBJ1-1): NAGVMQNPRHLVRRRGQEARLRCSPMKGHSHVYWYRQLPEEGLKFMVYLQKENIIDESGMPKERFSAEFPKEGPSILRIQQVVRGDSAAYFCASSSGGRNTEAFFGQGTRLTVV.

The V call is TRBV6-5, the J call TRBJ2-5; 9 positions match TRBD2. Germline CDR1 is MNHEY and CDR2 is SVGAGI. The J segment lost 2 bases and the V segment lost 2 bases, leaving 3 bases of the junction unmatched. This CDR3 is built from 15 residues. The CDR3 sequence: CASSYIAGVQETQYF. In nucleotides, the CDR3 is TGTGCCAGCAGTTACATAGCGGGGGTTCAAGAGACCCAGTACTTC.

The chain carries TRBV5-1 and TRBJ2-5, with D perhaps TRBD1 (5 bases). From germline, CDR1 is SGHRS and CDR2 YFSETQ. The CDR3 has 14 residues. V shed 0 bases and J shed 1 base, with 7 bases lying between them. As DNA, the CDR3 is TGCGCCAGCAGCTTGGATGGGGCCCAAGAGACCCAGTACTTC. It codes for CASSLDGAQETQYF.

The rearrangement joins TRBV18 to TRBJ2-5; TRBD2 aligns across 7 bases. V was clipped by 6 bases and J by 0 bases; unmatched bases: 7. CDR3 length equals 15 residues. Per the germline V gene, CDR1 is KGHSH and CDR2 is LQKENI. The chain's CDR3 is CASSASSGYQETQYF. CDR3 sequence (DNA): TGTGCCAGCTCGGCGAGTAGCGGGTACCAAGAGACCCAGTACTTC.